A selection of T cell receptor beta chains follows, all from one sample in a study of OX40 agonist ivuxolimab in advanced cancers. TCRdb keeps only in-frame clones here, not all; method: immunoSEQ multiplex PCR. The sample gives tens of thousands of clones, about 90% of which show up once; 0.81% is in the top ten. The input for sequencing was CD4+ or CD8+ T cells sorted from blood, taken in a trial of the OX40 agonist ivuxolimab. Every receptor here comes from an adult with an advanced solid tumor such as melanoma, head and neck, liver or kidney cancer. CDR3s include the opening cysteine and the closing phenylalanine or tryptophan. Each record gives: V gene, CDR3 length, D gene, J gene, clone size, CDR3 protein, CDR3 DNA. The D gene is left open where the match is weak. The size field is filled for only some rows; it gives once, few, many or a size class.

TRBV19	15	TRBD2	TRBJ2-5	NA	CASRGSGRAYGTQYF	TGTGCCAGTAGGGGTAGCGGGAGGGCCTATGGGACCCAGTACTTC
TRBV5-1	13	NA	TRBJ2-7	NA	CASSVDPQTEQYF	TGCGCCAGCAGCGTAGACCCGCAGACAGAGCAGTACTTC
TRBV28	17	NA	TRBJ1-4	NA	CASSPPRGYGANEKLFF	TGTGCCAGCAGCCCCCCTCGGGGGTACGGGGCTAATGAAAAACTGTTTTTT
TRBV19	13	NA	TRBJ2-3	NA	CASSIVVLNTQYF	TGTGCCAGTAGTATAGTCGTTTTGAATACGCAGTATTTT
TRBV19	15	NA	TRBJ1-1	NA	CASSPGAGENTEAFF	TGTGCCAGTAGTCCGGGGGCGGGTGAGAACACTGAAGCTTTCTTT
TRBV7-9	14	TRBD2	TRBJ2-1	NA	CASSVGWASGEQFF	TGTGCCAGCAGCGTTGGGTGGGCTAGCGGCGAGCAGTTCTTC
TRBV28	12	NA	TRBJ2-3	NA	CASPSSTDTQYF	TGTGCCAGTCCCTCTAGCACAGATACGCAGTATTTT
TRBV11-3	15	TRBD1	TRBJ2-7	NA	CASSPRTGLGYEQYF	TGTGCCAGCAGCCCACGGACAGGCCTGGGCTACGAGCAGTACTTC
TRBV30	15	NA	TRBJ1-4	NA	CAWSGRGGFGEKLFF	TGTGCCTGGAGTGGGCGCGGCGGGTTTGGTGAAAAACTGTTTTTT
TRBV18	19	NA	TRBJ1-5	NA	CASSPRGGDPSLGNQPQHF	TGTGCCAGCTCACCACGTGGGGGGGATCCTTCGCTTGGCAATCAGCCCCAGCATTTT
TRBV19	16	NA	TRBJ1-2	NA	CASSPTGWGGNYGYTF	TGTGCCAGTAGTCCCACTGGCTGGGGAGGCAACTATGGCTACACCTTC
TRBV6-1	14	NA	TRBJ1-4	NA	CASSPLNGGEKLFF	TGTGCCAGCAGCCCCCTTAATGGGGGTGAAAAACTGTTTTTT
TRBV19	18	TRBD1	TRBJ2-1	NA	CASSNRQGGGTGNNEQFF	TGTGCCAGTAGTAACAGACAGGGGGGTGGTACAGGTAACAATGAGCAGTTCTTC
TRBV5-1	15	NA	TRBJ2-1	NA	CASSLDARRWNEQFF	TGCGCCAGCAGCTTGGACGCACGTAGGTGGAATGAGCAGTTCTTC
TRBV6-5	14	NA	TRBJ2-7	NA	CASSYSSSSYEQYF	TGTGCCAGCAGTTACAGTTCTAGCTCCTACGAGCAGTACTTC
TRBV6-5	16	NA	TRBJ2-5	once	CASSSLAGEGLSEQYF	TGTGCCAGCAGTTCCCTGGCAGGGGAGGGGTTGAGTGAGCAGTACTTC
TRBV7-2	14	NA	TRBJ1-3	NA	CASSLTRGWNTIYF	TGTGCCAGCAGCTTAACCCGAGGGTGGAACACCATATATTTT
TRBV6-1	14	NA	TRBJ2-1	NA	CASSGRVSYNEQFF	TGTGCCAGCAGTGGCAGGGTTTCCTACAATGAGCAGTTCTTC
TRBV13	14	NA	TRBJ2-7	NA	CASRLESHSYEQYF	TGTGCCAGCAGATTGGAAAGCCATTCCTACGAGCAGTACTTC
TRBV6-1	13	NA	TRBJ2-3	NA	CASSGVGANTQYF	TGTGCCAGCAGTGGGGTAGGGGCAAATACGCAGTATTTT
TRBV29-1	14	TRBD1	TRBJ1-1	NA	CSVARAGGSTEAFF	TGCAGCGTTGCCCGCGCAGGGGGGTCCACTGAAGCTTTCTTT
TRBV7-2	15	TRBD2	TRBJ2-5	NA	CASSLRTSGWETQYF	TGTGCCAGCAGCTTGCGGACTAGCGGGTGGGAGACCCAGTACTTC
TRBV5-6	15	NA	TRBJ2-2	NA	CASSTFIPNTGELFF	TGTGCCAGCAGCACCTTTATCCCGAACACCGGGGAGCTGTTTTTT
TRBV7-3	15	TRBD1	TRBJ1-1	NA	CASRRNAGGAAKAFF	TGTGCCAGCAGACGCAACGCAGGGGGCGCTGCCAAAGCTTTCTTT
TRBV9	18	TRBD2	TRBJ2-2	NA	CASSVGLAGGLNTGELFF	TGTGCCAGCAGCGTTGGACTAGCGGGAGGCCTTAACACCGGGGAGCTGTTTTTT
TRBV7-2	15	TRBD2	TRBJ2-5	once	CASSLDAGGQETQYF	TGTGCCAGCAGCTTAGACGCGGGAGGGCAAGAGACCCAGTACTTC
TRBV11-3	18	NA	TRBJ2-6	NA	CASSPDKGAASGANVLTF	TGTGCCAGCAGCCCGGATAAAGGCGCGGCCTCTGGGGCCAACGTCCTGACTTTC